This T cell receptor (beta chain) came from a study of beta chain features in type 1 diabetes. Study-level results: Shorter TCRB CDR3s, moderately but significantly so, marked every one of the four CD4+ subsets in Type 1 diabetes patients. VDJ junctions sequenced from type 1 diabetes patients showed fewer insertions and more deletions. No resolution was reached here on whether HLA type influences TCRB rearrangement.

The authors sorted CD4+ naive, central memory, regulatory and stem cell-like memory cells via CD45RO/CCR7/CD25/CD127/CD95/CD27. cDNA synthesis used the whole RNA isolate, giving expressed TCRB sequences. The assay was immunoSEQ multiplex PCR, and TCRdb's table has in-frame clones only and misses some. The table records about 130,000 clones, 9% of them present only once. This clone was detected many times. Its antigen is not identified. J gave up 4 bases and V 5 bases, and 4 bases lay outside the gene matches. CDR3 size: 13 residues. The germline CDR1 and CDR2 sequences are MNHEY and SMNVEV (reference sequence).

This TCR was recovered from a man younger than 40 with type 1 diabetes. The V call is TRBV27, the J call TRBJ1-2, with 7 bases fitting TRBD1. Specimen: central memory CD4+ T cells from blood. CDR3 amino acids: CASSRGGSYGYTF. Here the CDR3 DNA reads TGTGCCAGCAGTCGAGGGGGCTCCTATGGCTACACCTTC.